This T cell receptor (beta chain) was identified during a study of CD8+CD57+ T cells in acquired aplastic anemia. On the study more broadly: Mean yield of DNA from sorted CD4+ and CD8+ cells was approximately 3 ug. CD4+ cells from healthy donors averaged approximately 9.8 million reads.

The study's findings and limits: Found in both controls and patients were 25 to 35 CD8+ CDR3 sequences. Controls did not differ significantly from patients in CD8+ Simpson's diversity.

Genomic DNA acted as the template from which TCR beta VDJ combination and CDR3 sequence profiling were carried out. TCRdb itself ran the reads through MiXCR, one entry per CDR3 protein. The table has about 170,000 distinct CDR3 sequences, roughly 45% seen once. About this clonotype itself: Its antigen remains unidentified.

The sample consisted of sorted CD4+, CD8+, or CD8+CD57+ T cells (not recorded which) from PBMCs. The TCR was taken from a human donor in good health.

In DNA, the CDR3 is TGTGCCAGCAGCTTATTGTGGGGGTACGAGCAGTACTTC. Its translation: CASSLLWGYEQYF. The gene calls are TRBV7-2 and TRBJ2-7, with D possibly called TRBD1 or TRBD2 (5 bases each). Between the trimmed V and J ends, which lost 2 bases and 4 bases, there was a span of 9 bases. CDR3 length: 13 residues. Germline V gives CDR1 SGHTA, CDR2 FQGNSA.